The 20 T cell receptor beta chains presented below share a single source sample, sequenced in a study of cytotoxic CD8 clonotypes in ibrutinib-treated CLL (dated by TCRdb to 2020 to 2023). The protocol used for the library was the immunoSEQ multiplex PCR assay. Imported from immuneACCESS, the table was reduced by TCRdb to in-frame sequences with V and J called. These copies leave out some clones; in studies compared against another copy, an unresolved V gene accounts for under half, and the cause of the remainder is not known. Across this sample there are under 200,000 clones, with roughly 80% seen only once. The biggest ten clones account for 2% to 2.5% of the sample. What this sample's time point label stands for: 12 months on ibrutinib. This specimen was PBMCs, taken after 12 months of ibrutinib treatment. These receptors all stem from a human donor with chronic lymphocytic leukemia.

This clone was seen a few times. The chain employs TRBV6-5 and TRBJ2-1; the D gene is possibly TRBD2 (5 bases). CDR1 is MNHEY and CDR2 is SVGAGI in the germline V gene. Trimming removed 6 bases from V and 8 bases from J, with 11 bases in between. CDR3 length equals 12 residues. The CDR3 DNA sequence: TGTGCCAGCAGCCTAGCTTCCCATGAGCAGTTCTTC. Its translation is CASSLASHEQFF.

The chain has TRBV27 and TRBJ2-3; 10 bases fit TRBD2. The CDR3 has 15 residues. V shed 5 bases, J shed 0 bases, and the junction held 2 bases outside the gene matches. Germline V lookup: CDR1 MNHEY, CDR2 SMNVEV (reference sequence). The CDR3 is CASSMTSGSTDTQYF. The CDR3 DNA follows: TGTGCCAGCAGTATGACTAGCGGGAGCACAGATACGCAGTATTTT.

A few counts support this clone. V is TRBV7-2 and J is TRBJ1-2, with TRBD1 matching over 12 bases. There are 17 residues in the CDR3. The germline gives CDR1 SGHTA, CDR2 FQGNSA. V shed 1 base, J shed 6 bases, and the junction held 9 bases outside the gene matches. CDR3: CASSLGFWDRGPHGYTF. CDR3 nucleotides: TGTGCCAGCAGCTTAGGCTTTTGGGACAGGGGGCCCCATGGCTACACCTTC. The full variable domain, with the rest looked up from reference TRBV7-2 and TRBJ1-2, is GAGVSQSPSNKVTEKGKDVELRCDPISGHTALYWYRQSLGQGLEFLIYFQGNSAPDKSGLPSDRFSAERTGGSVSTLTIQRTQQEDSAVYLCASSLGFWDRGPHGYTFGSGTRLTVV.

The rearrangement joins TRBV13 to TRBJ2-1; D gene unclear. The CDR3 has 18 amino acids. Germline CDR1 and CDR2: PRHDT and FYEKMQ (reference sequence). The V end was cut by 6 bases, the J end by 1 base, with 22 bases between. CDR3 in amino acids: CASSCMSLGCQSYNEQFF. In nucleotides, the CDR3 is TGTGCCAGCAGTTGTATGTCTTTGGGGTGTCAATCCTACAATGAGCAGTTCTTC.

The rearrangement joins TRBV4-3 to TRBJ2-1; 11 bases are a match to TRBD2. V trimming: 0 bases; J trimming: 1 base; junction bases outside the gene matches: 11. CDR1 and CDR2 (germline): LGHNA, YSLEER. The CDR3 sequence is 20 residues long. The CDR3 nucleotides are TGCGCCAGCAGCCAAGAGTCTGGGGCTAGCGGGAGGATTTCCTACAATGAGCAGTTCTTC. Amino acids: CASSQESGASGRISYNEQFF.

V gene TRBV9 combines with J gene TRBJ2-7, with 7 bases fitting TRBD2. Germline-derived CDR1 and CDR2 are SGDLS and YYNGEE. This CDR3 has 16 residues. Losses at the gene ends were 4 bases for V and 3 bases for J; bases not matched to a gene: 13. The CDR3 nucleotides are TGTGCCAGCAGCTCGTCTCCGGGACTAAATTACTACGAGCAGTACTTC. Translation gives CASSSSPGLNYYEQYF. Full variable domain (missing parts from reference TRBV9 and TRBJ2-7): DSGVTQTPKHLITATGQRVTLRCSPRSGDLSVYWYQQSLDQGLQFLIQYYNGEERAKGNILERFSAQQFPDLHSELNLSSLELGDSALYFCASSSSPGLNYYEQYFGPGTRLTVT.

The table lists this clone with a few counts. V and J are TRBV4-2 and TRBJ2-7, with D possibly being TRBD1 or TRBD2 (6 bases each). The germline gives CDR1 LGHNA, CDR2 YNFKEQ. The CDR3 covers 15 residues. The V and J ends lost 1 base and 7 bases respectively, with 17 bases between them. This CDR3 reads CASSQVGGPRGEQYF. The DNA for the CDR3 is TGTGCCAGCAGCCAAGTAGGGGGTCCTCGGGGGGAGCAGTACTTC.

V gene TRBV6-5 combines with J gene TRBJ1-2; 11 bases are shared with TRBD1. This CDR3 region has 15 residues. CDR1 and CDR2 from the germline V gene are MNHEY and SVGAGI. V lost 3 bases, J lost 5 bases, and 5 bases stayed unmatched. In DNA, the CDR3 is TGTGCCAGCAGTTATGGGACAGGGGGGAGGTATGGCTACACCTTC. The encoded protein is CASSYGTGGRYGYTF.

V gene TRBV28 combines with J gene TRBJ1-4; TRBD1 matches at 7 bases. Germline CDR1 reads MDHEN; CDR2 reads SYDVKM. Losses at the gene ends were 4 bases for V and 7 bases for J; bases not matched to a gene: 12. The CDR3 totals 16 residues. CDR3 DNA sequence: TGTGCCAGCAGTTCCCCCTCGACAGGGTTTGGTGAAAAACTGTTTTTT. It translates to CASSSPSTGFGEKLFF.

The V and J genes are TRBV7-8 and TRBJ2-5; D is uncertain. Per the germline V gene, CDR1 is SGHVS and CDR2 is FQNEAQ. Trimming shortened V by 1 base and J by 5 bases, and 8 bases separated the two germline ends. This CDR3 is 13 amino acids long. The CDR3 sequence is CASSLVSRETQYF. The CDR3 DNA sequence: TGTGCCAGCAGCTTAGTCTCGCGCGAGACCCAGTACTTC.

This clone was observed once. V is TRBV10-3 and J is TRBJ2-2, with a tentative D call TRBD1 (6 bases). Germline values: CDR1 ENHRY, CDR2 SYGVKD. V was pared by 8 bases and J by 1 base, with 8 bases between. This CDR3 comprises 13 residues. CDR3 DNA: TGTGCCATCGGGGGACAGAACACCGGGGAGCTGTTTTTT. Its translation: CAIGGQNTGELFF.

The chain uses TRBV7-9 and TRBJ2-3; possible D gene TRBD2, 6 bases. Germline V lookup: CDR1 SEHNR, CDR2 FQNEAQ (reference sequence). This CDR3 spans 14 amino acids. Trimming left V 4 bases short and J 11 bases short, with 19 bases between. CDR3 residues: CASSSWDRRGGQYF. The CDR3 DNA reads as TGTGCCAGCAGCTCCTGGGACCGCCGGGGAGGGCAGTATTTT.

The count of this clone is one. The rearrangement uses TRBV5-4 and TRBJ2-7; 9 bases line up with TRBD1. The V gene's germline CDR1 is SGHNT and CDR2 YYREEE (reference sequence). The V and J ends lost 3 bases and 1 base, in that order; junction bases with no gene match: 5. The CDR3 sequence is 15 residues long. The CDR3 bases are TGTGCCAGCAGCTGGGGGACAGGGTTTTCCTACGAGCAGTACTTC. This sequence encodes CASSWGTGFSYEQYF. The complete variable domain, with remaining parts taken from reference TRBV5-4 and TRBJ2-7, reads ETGVTQSPTHLIKTRGQQVTLRCSSQSGHNTVSWYQQALGQGPQFIFQYYREEENGRGNFPPRFSGLQFPNYSSELNVNALELDDSALYLCASSWGTGFSYEQYFGPGTRLTVT.

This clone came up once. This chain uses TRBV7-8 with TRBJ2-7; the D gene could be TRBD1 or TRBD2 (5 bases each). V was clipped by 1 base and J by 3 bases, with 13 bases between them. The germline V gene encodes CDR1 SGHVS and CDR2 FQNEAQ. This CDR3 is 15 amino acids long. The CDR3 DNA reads TGTGCCAGCAGCTTAGTGCCGGGACCAAACTACGAGCAGTACTTC. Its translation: CASSLVPGPNYEQYF. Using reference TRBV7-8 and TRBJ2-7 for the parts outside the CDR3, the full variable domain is GAGVSQSPRYKVAKRGQDVALRCDPISGHVSLFWYQQALGQGPEFLTYFQNEAQLDKSGLPSDRFFAERPEGSVSTLKIQRTQQEDSAVYLCASSLVPGPNYEQYFGPGTRLTVT.

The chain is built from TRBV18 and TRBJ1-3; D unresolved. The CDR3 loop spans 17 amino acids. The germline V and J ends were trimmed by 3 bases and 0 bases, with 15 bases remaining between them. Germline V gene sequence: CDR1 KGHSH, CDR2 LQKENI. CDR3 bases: TGTGCCAGCTCACCTGGTCTGGATACACCCTCTGGAAACACCATATATTTT. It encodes CASSPGLDTPSGNTIYF.

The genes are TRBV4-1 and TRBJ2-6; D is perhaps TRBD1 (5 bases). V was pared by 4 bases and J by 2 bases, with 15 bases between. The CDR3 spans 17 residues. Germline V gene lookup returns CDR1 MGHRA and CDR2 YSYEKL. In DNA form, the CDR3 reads TGCGCCAGCAGCCCGCTGTTAAAAGGGGCTGGGGCCAACGTCCTGACTTTC. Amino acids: CASSPLLKGAGANVLTF.

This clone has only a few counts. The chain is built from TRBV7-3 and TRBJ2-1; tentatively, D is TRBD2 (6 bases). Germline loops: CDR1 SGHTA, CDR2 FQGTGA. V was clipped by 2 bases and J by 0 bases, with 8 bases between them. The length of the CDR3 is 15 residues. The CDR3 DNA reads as TGTGCCAGCAGCTTACGGGGGAGCTCCTACAATGAGCAGTTCTTC. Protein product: CASSLRGSSYNEQFF.

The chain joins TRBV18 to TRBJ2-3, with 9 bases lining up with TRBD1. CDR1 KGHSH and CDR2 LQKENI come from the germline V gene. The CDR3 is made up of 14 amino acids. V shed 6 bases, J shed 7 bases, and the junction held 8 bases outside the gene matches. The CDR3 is CASSAGTGPYTQYF. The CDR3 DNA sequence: TGTGCCAGCTCGGCCGGGACAGGGCCTTATACGCAGTATTTT.

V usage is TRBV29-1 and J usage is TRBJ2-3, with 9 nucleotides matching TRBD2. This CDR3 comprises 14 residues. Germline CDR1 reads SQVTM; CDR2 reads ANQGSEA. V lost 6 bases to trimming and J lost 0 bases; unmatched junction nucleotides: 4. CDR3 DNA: TGCAGCGTCGCGACTAGCGGAAGCACAGATACGCAGTATTTT. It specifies CSVATSGSTDTQYF.

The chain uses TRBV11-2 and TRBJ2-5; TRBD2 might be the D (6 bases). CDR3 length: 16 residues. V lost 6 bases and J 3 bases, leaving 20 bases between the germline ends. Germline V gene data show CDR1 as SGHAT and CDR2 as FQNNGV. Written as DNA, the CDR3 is TGTGCCAGCAGACCTACCGGGACCGCGGGAAAAGAGACCCAGTACTTC. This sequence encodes CASRPTGTAGKETQYF. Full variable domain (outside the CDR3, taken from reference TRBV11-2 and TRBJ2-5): EAGVAQSPRYKIIEKRQSVAFWCNPISGHATLYWYQQILGQGPKLLIQFQNNGVVDDSQLPKDRFSAERLKGVDSTLKIQPAKLEDSAVYLCASRPTGTAGKETQYFGPGTRLLVL.